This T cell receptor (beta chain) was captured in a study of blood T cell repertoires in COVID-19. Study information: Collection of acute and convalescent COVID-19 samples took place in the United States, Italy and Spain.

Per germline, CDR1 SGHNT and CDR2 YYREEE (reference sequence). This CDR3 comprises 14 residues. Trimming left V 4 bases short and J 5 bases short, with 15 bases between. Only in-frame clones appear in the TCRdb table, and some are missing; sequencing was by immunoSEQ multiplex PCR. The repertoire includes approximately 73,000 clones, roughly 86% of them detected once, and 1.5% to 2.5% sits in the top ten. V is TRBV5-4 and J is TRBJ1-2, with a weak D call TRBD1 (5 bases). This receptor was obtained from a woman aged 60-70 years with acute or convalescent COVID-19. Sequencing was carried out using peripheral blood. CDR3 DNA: TGTGCCAGCAGCCCCCGACAAGGGGCATATGGCTACACCTTC. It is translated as CASSPRQGAYGYTF.